This TCR beta chain was recorded in a study of cytomegalovirus exposure and HLA in healthy donors. Whole-study results and caveats: First-cohort TCR clusters were later found to tend to co-occur in the 120 or so validation repertoires.

With regard to this clone: Its antigen is undetermined.

The CDR3 sequence is 16 residues long. The V gene lost 5 bases and the J gene lost 8 bases, with 22 bases spanning the gap. Germline CDR1 SGHTA, CDR2 FQGNSA. Libraries were prepared by immunoSEQ multiplex PCR; TCRdb keeps only in-frame clonotypes and omits some of them. The table includes under 110,000 clones, less than 90% detected once. The V and J genes are TRBV7-2 and TRBJ2-4, with D possibly TRBD2 on 6 matching bases. The clonotype was recovered from a woman younger than 30 in good health and CMV-seropositive. The sample comprised PBMCs. For the CDR3, the DNA is TGTGCCAGCAGCGTTAGGGGCGGGGAACAGAGGGACATTCAGTACTTC. This sequence encodes CASSVRGGEQRDIQYF.